Listed below are T cell receptor beta chains from one sample, sequenced in a study of radiotherapy plus CTLA-4 blockade in lung cancer. Measured with immunoSEQ multiplex PCR; TCRdb has only the in-frame clones, and not every one. Here the sample spans around 37,000 clones, about 69% being singletons. The sample in question was peripheral blood, obtained from a patient treated with radiotherapy plus ipilimumab. All receptors come from a human donor with non-small cell lung cancer that progressed on radiotherapy plus ipilimumab. Both conserved end residues are part of each CDR3. Each record gives: J gene, V gene, clone size, D gene, CDR3 protein, CDR3 DNA. A D gene is named only where the DNA matches it firmly. Clone size is not always given. Where it is, it says once, few, many or a class for expanded clones.

j_gene: TRBJ2-7
v_gene: TRBV21-1
abundance: -
d_gene: -
CDR3aa: CASSNTLAHVLDEQYF
CDR3nt: TGTGCCAGCAGCAACACATTAGCTCACGTGTTAGACGAGCAGTACTTC

j_gene: TRBJ1-2
v_gene: TRBV4-3
abundance: large
d_gene: -
CDR3aa: CASSQDFGGGGGYTF
CDR3nt: TGCGCCAGCAGCCAAGATTTCGGAGGGGGTGGTGGCTACACCTTC

j_gene: TRBJ2-1
v_gene: TRBV19
abundance: -
d_gene: TRBD1
CDR3aa: CASSIQGAVGYNEQFF
CDR3nt: TGTGCCAGTAGTATACAGGGGGCGGTTGGCTACAATGAGCAGTTCTTC

j_gene: TRBJ1-1
v_gene: TRBV10-2
abundance: few
d_gene: -
CDR3aa: CASSEGYEAFF
CDR3nt: TGCGCCAGCAGTGAGGGGTATGAAGCTTTCTTT

j_gene: TRBJ2-5
v_gene: TRBV7-2
abundance: -
d_gene: -
CDR3aa: CASSLGSRAGQETQYF
CDR3nt: TGTGCCAGCAGCTTAGGCTCCCGGGCAGGTCAAGAGACCCAGTACTTC

j_gene: TRBJ2-4
v_gene: TRBV11-2
abundance: -
d_gene: -
CDR3aa: CASSLGVKNIQYF
CDR3nt: TGTGCCAGCAGCTTAGGGGTCAAAAACATTCAGTACTTC

j_gene: TRBJ2-2
v_gene: TRBV5-1
abundance: -
d_gene: -
CDR3aa: CASSLDPGTNTGELFF
CDR3nt: TGCGCCAGCAGCTTGGATCCGGGAACGAACACCGGGGAGCTGTTTTTT

j_gene: TRBJ1-5
v_gene: TRBV28
abundance: -
d_gene: TRBD1
CDR3aa: CASGRTGGNQPQHF
CDR3nt: TGTGCCAGCGGGAGGACAGGGGGCAATCAGCCCCAGCATTTT

j_gene: TRBJ2-1
v_gene: TRBV2
abundance: -
d_gene: TRBD2
CDR3aa: CASRRSNSGGAGLSYNEQFF
CDR3nt: TGTGCCAGCAGGAGGTCAAATAGCGGGGGGGCGGGGCTCTCCTACAATGAGCAGTTCTTC

j_gene: TRBJ2-1
v_gene: TRBV19
abundance: few
d_gene: -
CDR3aa: CASSIFVSGGEQFF
CDR3nt: TGTGCCAGTAGTATTTTTGTCAGCGGTGGTGAGCAGTTCTTC

j_gene: TRBJ2-1
v_gene: TRBV14
abundance: -
d_gene: TRBD1
CDR3aa: CASSQWQGARNEQFF
CDR3nt: TGTGCCAGCAGCCAGTGGCAGGGGGCAAGGAATGAGCAGTTCTTC

j_gene: TRBJ2-5
v_gene: TRBV5-1
abundance: -
d_gene: -
CDR3aa: CASSLYRGDPSQETQYF
CDR3nt: TGCGCCAGCAGCTTGTATCGCGGGGACCCCAGCCAAGAGACCCAGTACTTC

j_gene: TRBJ1-2
v_gene: TRBV30
abundance: -
d_gene: -
CDR3aa: CAWNPTERHFGGYTF
CDR3nt: TGTGCCTGGAATCCGACAGAGAGGCACTTCGGTGGCTACACCTTC

j_gene: TRBJ2-1
v_gene: TRBV28
abundance: -
d_gene: TRBD2
CDR3aa: CASRKPGGGNEQFF
CDR3nt: TGTGCCAGCAGAAAACCGGGAGGGGGCAATGAGCAGTTCTTC

j_gene: TRBJ2-3
v_gene: TRBV27
abundance: few
d_gene: -
CDR3aa: CASSLSTSTDTQYF
CDR3nt: TGTGCCAGCAGTTTATCAACTAGCACAGATACGCAGTATTTT

j_gene: TRBJ1-3
v_gene: TRBV28
abundance: -
d_gene: -
CDR3aa: CASSRPASGNTIYF
CDR3nt: TGTGCCAGCAGTCGCCCCGCCTCTGGAAACACCATATATTTT

j_gene: TRBJ2-7
v_gene: TRBV28
abundance: -
d_gene: TRBD1
CDR3aa: CASSPRDRGFYEQYF
CDR3nt: TGTGCCAGCAGTCCGAGGGACAGGGGGTTTTACGAGCAGTACTTC

j_gene: TRBJ1-2
v_gene: TRBV2
abundance: -
d_gene: TRBD1
CDR3aa: CASSARGGQGSDYGYTF
CDR3nt: TGTGCCAGCAGTGCCAGGGGAGGACAGGGGAGCGACTATGGCTACACCTTC

j_gene: TRBJ2-7
v_gene: TRBV6-1
abundance: few
d_gene: -
CDR3aa: CASSEFTGLVYEQYF
CDR3nt: TGTGCCAGCAGTGAATTCACAGGGTTGGTCTACGAGCAGTACTTC

j_gene: TRBJ2-7
v_gene: TRBV28
abundance: few
d_gene: TRBD1
CDR3aa: CASSHRDRGFSEQYF
CDR3nt: TGTGCCAGCAGTCACCGGGACAGGGGGTTTAGCGAGCAGTACTTC

j_gene: TRBJ2-7
v_gene: TRBV14
abundance: -
d_gene: -
CDR3aa: CASSQVPLRYEQYF
CDR3nt: TGTGCCAGCAGCCAAGTCCCCCTTAGATACGAGCAGTACTTC

j_gene: TRBJ2-1
v_gene: TRBV11-2
abundance: -
d_gene: -
CDR3aa: CASSLTGGLFF
CDR3nt: TGTGCCAGCAGCTTAACTGGGGGGCTATTCTTC

j_gene: TRBJ1-1
v_gene: TRBV6-5
abundance: -
d_gene: TRBD1
CDR3aa: CASRYTGAGTEAFF
CDR3nt: TGTGCCAGCAGATATACAGGGGCAGGGACTGAAGCTTTCTTT

j_gene: TRBJ1-1
v_gene: TRBV28
abundance: once
d_gene: -
CDR3aa: CASSFTGRTEAFF
CDR3nt: TGTGCCAGCAGTTTCACAGGGCGCACTGAAGCTTTCTTT

j_gene: TRBJ2-1
v_gene: TRBV18
abundance: -
d_gene: TRBD1
CDR3aa: CASSPGQLSYNEQFF
CDR3nt: TGTGCCAGCTCACCGGGACAGCTCTCCTACAATGAGCAGTTCTTC

j_gene: TRBJ2-3
v_gene: TRBV14
abundance: -
d_gene: -
CDR3aa: CASSQGWTTDTQYF
CDR3nt: TGTGCCAGCAGCCAAGGGTGGACAACAGATACGCAGTATTTT

j_gene: TRBJ2-7
v_gene: TRBV28
abundance: -
d_gene: TRBD1
CDR3aa: CASTPGDSSYEQYF
CDR3nt: TGTGCCAGCACCCCCGGGGACAGCTCCTACGAGCAGTACTTC

j_gene: TRBJ2-1
v_gene: TRBV28
abundance: once
d_gene: -
CDR3aa: CASGTFDRFWGNEQFF
CDR3nt: TGTGCCAGCGGGACTTTCGACAGGTTTTGGGGGAATGAGCAGTTCTTC